The 14 T cell receptor beta chains listed next were all sequenced from one sample in a study of blood T cell repertoires in COVID-19. Sequencing used immunoSEQ multiplex PCR; TCRdb keeps in-frame clones, though not all of them. Of more than 60,000 clones in the sample, nearly 90% were seen once. Sequences were obtained from peripheral blood. The source of these receptors is a man aged 50 to 60 with acute or convalescent COVID-19.

The J gene is TRBJ2-5, the V gene TRBV19, with TRBD1 identical over 7 bases. This CDR3 contains 14 residues. Trimming at V came to 4 bases and at J to 1 base, leaving 3 bases not matched to a gene. Per germline, CDR1 LNHDA and CDR2 SQIVND (reference sequence). CDR3 in DNA: TGTGCCAGTAGTACACAGGGGACCCAAGAGACCCAGTACTTC. Protein product: CASSTQGTQETQYF. Full variable domain (outside the CDR3, taken from reference TRBV19 and TRBJ2-5): DGGITQSPKYLFRKEGQNVTLSCEQNLNHDAMYWYRQDPGQGLRLIYYSQIVNDFQKGDIAEGYSVSREKKESFPLTVTSAQKNPTAFYLCASSTQGTQETQYFGPGTRLLVL.

This rearrangement joins TRBV6-1 to TRBJ2-3; 8 bases align to TRBD2. V trimming: 4 bases; J trimming: 1 base; junction bases outside the gene matches: 7. CDR3 length: 16 amino acids. CDR1 is MNHNS, CDR2 SASEGT, per germline. In nucleotides, the CDR3 is TGTGCCAGCAGTGGAGGGACTAGTCGCGGCACAGATACGCAGTATTTT. This sequence encodes CASSGGTSRGTDTQYF.

This sequence joins TRBV18 and TRBJ1-5; 8 bases line up with TRBD1. The V and J ends lost 5 bases and 1 base, in that order; junction bases with no gene match: 4. The CDR3 consists of 15 residues. The V gene's germline CDR1 is KGHSH and CDR2 LQKENI. The CDR3 nucleotides are TGTGCCAGCTCAGTACAGGGGGGGAGCAATCAGCCCCAGCATTTT. This sequence encodes CASSVQGGSNQPQHF.

V gene TRBV6-2 or TRBV6-3 combines with J gene TRBJ2-1, with 8 bases matching TRBD2. The V and J ends lost 5 bases and 4 bases, in that order; junction bases with no gene match: 7. The CDR3 is made up of 15 amino acids. CDR1 is MNHEY and CDR2 is SVGEGT in the germline V gene. The CDR3 sequence is CASSEPGLGYNEQFF. The DNA of the CDR3 is TGTGCCAGCAGTGAGCCGGGACTAGGATACAATGAGCAGTTCTTC.

The genes are TRBV6-2 or TRBV6-3 and TRBJ2-3; a possible D gene is TRBD2 (6 bases). CDR3 length: 18 residues. CDR1 and CDR2 (germline): MNHEY, SVGEGT. V gave up 2 bases and J gave up 0 bases, with 18 bases separating them. CDR3 loop: CASSYGGVVGTSTDTQYF. Written as DNA, the CDR3 is TGTGCCAGCAGTTACGGCGGGGTTGTCGGCACTAGCACAGATACGCAGTATTTT.

The V gene is TRBV10-3, the J gene TRBJ2-2, with TRBD1 matching over 8 bases. V lost 5 bases to trimming and J lost 1 base; unmatched junction nucleotides: 6. Per germline, CDR1 ENHRY and CDR2 SYGVKD. The CDR3 runs to 16 residues. CDR3 DNA sequence: TGTGCCATCAGTTTCACCGGGACAGGGAACACCGGGGAGCTGTTTTTT. It specifies CAISFTGTGNTGELFF.

This clone was seen a few times. This rearrangement joins TRBV5-1 to TRBJ2-7, with 12 bases that match TRBD2. The length of the CDR3 is 18 residues. V lost 0 bases, J lost 5 bases, and 12 bases stayed unmatched. In germline, CDR1 is SGHRS, CDR2 YFSETQ. The CDR3 DNA reads as TGCGCCAGCAGCTTGGCGACTAGCGGGAGAATTTTTTCCCACGAGCAGTACTTC. Its translation is CASSLATSGRIFSHEQYF.

Concerning this clone: The sample holds other DNA sequences that translate to the same CDR3. This chain links TRBV4-3 with TRBJ2-7; TRBD1 aligns across 10 bases. CDR1 is LGHNA and CDR2 is YSLEER in the germline V gene. With 0 bases clipped from V and 5 bases from J, the junction kept 4 bases outside the gene matches. This CDR3 has 15 residues. The CDR3 loop reads CASSQDRGQGDEQYF. The CDR3 DNA reads TGCGCCAGCAGCCAAGATCGCGGACAGGGGGACGAGCAGTACTTC.

The chain has TRBV6-2 or TRBV6-3 and TRBJ2-7, with 7 positions matching TRBD2. The CDR3 is 16 residues long. The trim removed 3 bases at V and 0 bases at J, leaving 8 bases unmatched. Germline CDR1 and CDR2: MNHEY and SVGEGT. The CDR3 sequence is CASSYKGGDFSYEQYF. For the CDR3, the DNA is TGTGCCAGCAGTTATAAGGGAGGGGACTTCTCCTACGAGCAGTACTTC.

This clone has more than one count but fewer than ten. The CDR3 coding sequence is TGTGCCAGCAGCTCCCGACAGGGAAGCTCCTACGAGCAGTACTTC. Translation: CASSSRQGSSYEQYF. This chain uses TRBV14 with TRBJ2-7; TRBD1 aligns across 7 bases. The CDR3 contains 15 residues. Trimming cost V 5 bases and J 0 bases; bases outside gene matches: 7. CDR1 SGHDN and CDR2 FVKESK come from the germline V gene.

The rearrangement links TRBV19 to TRBJ1-2, with D tentatively TRBD1 (6 bases). Germline values: CDR1 LNHDA, CDR2 SQIVND (reference sequence). The CDR3 length is 16 residues. Trimming stripped 0 bases from V and 2 bases from J, with 13 bases between. The CDR3 loop reads CASSIEQTGSNYGYTF. The CDR3 region has the DNA TGTGCCAGTAGTATAGAACAAACAGGGTCCAACTATGGCTACACCTTC.

The chain uses TRBV7-9 and TRBJ2-1, with 11 bases fitting TRBD2. The CDR3 contains 15 residues. V gave up 3 bases and J gave up 8 bases; unmatched junction bases: 6. Germline assignment: CDR1 SEHNR and CDR2 FQNEAQ (reference sequence). The chain's CDR3 is CASSFLAGGPDEQFF. DNA for the CDR3: TGTGCCAGCAGCTTTTTAGCGGGAGGGCCGGATGAGCAGTTCTTC.

This clone appeared a single time. The chain joins TRBV11-3 to TRBJ1-2, with TRBD1 matching 11 bases. Unmatched junction bases numbered 6, after V lost 5 bases and J lost 1 base. The CDR3 length is 16 residues. Germline-derived CDR1 and CDR2 are SGHNT and YENEEA. The CDR3 bases are TGTGCCAGCAGCGTTCCCGGGACAGGGGGTAACTATGGCTACACCTTC. Amino acid sequence: CASSVPGTGGNYGYTF.

The rearrangement joins TRBV7-2 to TRBJ1-1; 7 bases are shared with TRBD1. This CDR3 is built from 14 residues. Germline-derived CDR1 and CDR2 are SGHTA and FQGNSA. With 4 bases clipped from V and 1 base from J, the junction kept 3 bases outside the gene matches. CDR3 loop: CASSSYRGNTEAFF. DNA of the CDR3: TGTGCCAGCAGCTCCTACAGGGGGAACACTGAAGCTTTCTTT. Variable domain in full (rest from reference TRBV7-2 and TRBJ1-1): GAGVSQSPSNKVTEKGKDVELRCDPISGHTALYWYRQSLGQGLEFLIYFQGNSAPDKSGLPSDRFSAERTGGSVSTLTIQRTQQEDSAVYLCASSSYRGNTEAFFGQGTRLTVV.